The present T cell receptor (beta chain) was sequenced within a study of blood T cell repertoires in COVID-19. The overall study: Acute and convalescent COVID-19 samples came from the United States, Italy and Spain. In each case, the material was cDNA or gDNA derived from T cells, B-cell-depleted T cells, or PBMCs.

This clone was seen once. Germline trimming cut 0 bases from V and 9 bases from J; bases unmatched to any gene: 17. CDR1 is LGHDT and CDR2 is YNNKEL in the germline V gene (reference sequence). This CDR3 comprises 17 residues. Repertoires were generated with immunoSEQ multiplex PCR, while TCRdb's copy carries only in-frame clones and drops some. The sample consists of roughly 280,000 clones, around nine tenths of them appearing once. The sequence came from a man aged 35-49 years with active or convalescent COVID-19. The sequencing input was peripheral blood. The chain recombines TRBV3-1 (or the pseudogene TRBV3-2) with TRBJ2-7; 7 bases are a match to TRBD1. The DNA of the CDR3 is TGTGCCAGCAGCCAAGAGTTAATCGGGACAGCAGGCCGGGGGCAGTACTTC. Translated: CASSQELIGTAGRGQYF.